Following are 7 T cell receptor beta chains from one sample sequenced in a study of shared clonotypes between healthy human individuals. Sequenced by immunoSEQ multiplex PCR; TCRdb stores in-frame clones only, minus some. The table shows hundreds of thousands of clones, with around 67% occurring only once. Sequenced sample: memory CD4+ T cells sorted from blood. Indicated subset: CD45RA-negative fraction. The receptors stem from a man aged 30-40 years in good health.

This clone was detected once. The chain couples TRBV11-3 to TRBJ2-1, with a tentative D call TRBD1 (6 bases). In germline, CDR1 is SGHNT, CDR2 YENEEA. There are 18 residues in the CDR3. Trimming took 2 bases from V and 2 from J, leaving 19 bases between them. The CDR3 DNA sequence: TGTGCCAGCAGCTTAAATCCGGTACAGGGTAATACCTACAATGAGCAGTTCTTC. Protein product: CASSLNPVQGNTYNEQFF.

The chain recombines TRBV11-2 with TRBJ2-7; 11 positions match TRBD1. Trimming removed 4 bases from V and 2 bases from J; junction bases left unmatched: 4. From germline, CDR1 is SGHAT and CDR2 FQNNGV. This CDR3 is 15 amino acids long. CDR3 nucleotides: TGTGCCAGCAGCTGGACGGGACAGGGGGCCTACGAGCAGTACTTC. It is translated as CASSWTGQGAYEQYF.

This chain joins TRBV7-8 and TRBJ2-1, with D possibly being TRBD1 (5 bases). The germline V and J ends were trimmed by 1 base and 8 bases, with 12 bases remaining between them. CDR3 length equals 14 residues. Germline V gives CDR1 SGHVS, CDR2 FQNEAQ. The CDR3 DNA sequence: TGTGCCAGCAGCTTAGATCTCGCCAGGGATGAGCAGTTCTTC. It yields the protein CASSLDLARDEQFF.

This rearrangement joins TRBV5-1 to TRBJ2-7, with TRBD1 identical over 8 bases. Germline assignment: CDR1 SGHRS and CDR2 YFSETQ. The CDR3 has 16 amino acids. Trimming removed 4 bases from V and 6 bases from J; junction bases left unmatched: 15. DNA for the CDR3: TGCGCCAGCAGCATAGACAGAACCGGGACAGGTGGCGAGCAGTACTTC. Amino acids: CASSIDRTGTGGEQYF. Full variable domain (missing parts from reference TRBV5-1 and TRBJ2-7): KAGVTQTPRYLIKTRGQQVTLSCSPISGHRSVSWYQQTPGQGLQFLFEYFSETQRNKGNFPGRFSGRQFSNSRSEMNVSTLELGDSALYLCASSIDRTGTGGEQYFGPGTRLTVT.

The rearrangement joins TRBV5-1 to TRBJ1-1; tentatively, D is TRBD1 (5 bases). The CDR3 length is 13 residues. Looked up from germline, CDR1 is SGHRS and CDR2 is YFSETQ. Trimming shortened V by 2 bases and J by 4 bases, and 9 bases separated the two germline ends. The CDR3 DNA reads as TGCGCCAGCAGCTTTAATAGGGGCACTGAAGCTTTCTTT. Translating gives CASSFNRGTEAFF.

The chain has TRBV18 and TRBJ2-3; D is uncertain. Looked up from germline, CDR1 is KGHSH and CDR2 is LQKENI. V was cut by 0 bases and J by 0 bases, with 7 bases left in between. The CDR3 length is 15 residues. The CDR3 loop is CASSPPVRSTDTQYF. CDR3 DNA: TGTGCCAGCTCACCACCGGTCCGGAGCACAGATACGCAGTATTTT. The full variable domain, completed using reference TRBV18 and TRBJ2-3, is NAGVMQNPRHLVRRRGQEARLRCSPMKGHSHVYWYRQLPEEGLKFMVYLQKENIIDESGMPKERFSAEFPKEGPSILRIQQVVRGDSAAYFCASSPPVRSTDTQYFGPGTRLTVL.

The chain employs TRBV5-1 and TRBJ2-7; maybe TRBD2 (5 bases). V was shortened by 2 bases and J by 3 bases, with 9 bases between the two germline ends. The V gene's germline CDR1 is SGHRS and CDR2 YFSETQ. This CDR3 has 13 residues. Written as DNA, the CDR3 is TGCGCCAGCAGCTTACAAGCGGACTACGAGCAGTACTTC. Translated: CASSLQADYEQYF.